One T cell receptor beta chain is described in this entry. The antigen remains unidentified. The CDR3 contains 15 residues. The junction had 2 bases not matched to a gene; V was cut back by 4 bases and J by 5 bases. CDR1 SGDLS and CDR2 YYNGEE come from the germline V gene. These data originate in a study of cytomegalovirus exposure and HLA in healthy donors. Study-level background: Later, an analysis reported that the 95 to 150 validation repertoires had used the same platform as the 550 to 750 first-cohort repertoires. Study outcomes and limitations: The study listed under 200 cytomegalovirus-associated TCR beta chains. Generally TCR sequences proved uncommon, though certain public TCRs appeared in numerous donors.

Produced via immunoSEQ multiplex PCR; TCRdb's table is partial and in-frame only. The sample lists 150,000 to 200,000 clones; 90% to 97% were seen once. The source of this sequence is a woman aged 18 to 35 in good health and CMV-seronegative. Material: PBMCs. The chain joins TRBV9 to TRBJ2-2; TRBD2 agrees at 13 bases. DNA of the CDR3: TGTGCCAGCAGCACTAGCGGGGGGGGGACCGGGGAGCTGTTTTTT. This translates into CASSTSGGGTGELFF.